The 14 T cell receptor beta chains listed next were all sequenced from one sample in a study of CD8+ T cells in alopecia areata. Treatment here: oral pan-JAK inhibitor, 5-10 mg twice daily. Isolated RNA was reverse transcribed into cDNA used as the sequencing template. The protocol was immunoSEQ multiplex PCR, while the TCRdb copy is restricted to in-frame clones and leaves out a portion. The sample contains around 180,000 clones, roughly three fifths of which appear only once. The source was CD4+ T cells sorted from blood, collected around week 50, from a patient treated with tofacitinib. These receptors all come from a human donor with alopecia areata.

The chain recombines TRBV12-5 with TRBJ2-2; D is ambiguous. CDR1 is LGHNT and CDR2 is FRNRAP in the germline V gene. Trimming shortened V by 1 base and J by 6 bases, and 9 bases separated the two germline ends. The CDR3 is 14 amino acids. The CDR3 sequence is CASGLASFPGELFF. As DNA, the CDR3 is TGTGCTAGTGGTTTGGCCAGCTTTCCCGGGGAGCTGTTTTTT. Full variable domain (missing parts from reference TRBV12-5 and TRBJ2-2): DARVTQTPRHKVTEMGQEVTMRCQPILGHNTVFWYRQTMMQGLELLAYFRNRAPLDDSGMPKDRFSAEMPDATLATLKIQPSEPRDSAVYFCASGLASFPGELFFGEGSRLTVL.

This chain connects TRBV5-4 to TRBJ2-3, with 10 bases that match TRBD1. The ends lost 4 bases at V and 5 bases at J; junction bases unmatched: 4. The CDR3 has 14 residues. CDR1 is SGHNT and CDR2 is YYREEE in the germline V gene (reference sequence). The DNA of the CDR3 is TGTGCCAGCAGCCGGGGACAGGGGAGAGATACGCAGTATTTT. Translated: CASSRGQGRDTQYF. Supplemented by reference TRBV5-4 and TRBJ2-3, the full variable domain reads ETGVTQSPTHLIKTRGQQVTLRCSSQSGHNTVSWYQQALGQGPQFIFQYYREEENGRGNFPPRFSGLQFPNYSSELNVNALELDDSALYLCASSRGQGRDTQYFGPGTRLTVL.

V usage is TRBV10-2 and J usage is TRBJ2-1, with 8 bases that match TRBD2. The CDR3 is made up of 18 amino acids. V lost 2 bases to trimming and J lost 1 base; unmatched junction nucleotides: 10. The germline V gene has CDR1 WSHSY and CDR2 SAAADI. The CDR3 coding sequence is TGCGCCAGCAGTGAGAGTCGGGGGGGCCTTAGGTCCTACAATGAGCAGTTCTTC. This translates into CASSESRGGLRSYNEQFF.

This clone was observed once. This sequence joins TRBV5-4 and TRBJ2-2; D is possibly TRBD2 (6 bases). Germline-derived CDR1 and CDR2 are SGHNT and YYREEE (reference sequence). This CDR3 region has 15 residues. V lost 3 bases, J lost 4 bases, and 13 bases lay in between. CDR3 region: CASSSSSRGTGELFF. As DNA, the CDR3 is TGTGCCAGCAGCTCCTCCTCGCGGGGCACCGGGGAGCTGTTTTTT.

This sequence joins TRBV4-1 and TRBJ1-6, with D possibly matching TRBD1 (6 bases). Germline assignment: CDR1 MGHRA and CDR2 YSYEKL. Trimming shortened V by 4 bases and J by 8 bases, and 12 bases separated the two germline ends. The CDR3 consists of 14 residues. The DNA of the CDR3 is TGCGCCAGCAGCCCGGGGAACAGGGATTCACCCCTCCACTTT. Its translation: CASSPGNRDSPLHF.

This clone showed up just a few times. The V gene is TRBV29-1, the J gene TRBJ2-1; D is undetermined. The CDR3 loop spans 10 amino acids. The germline CDR1 and CDR2 sequences are SQVTM and ANQGSEA. Deletions cut 7 bases from V and 5 bases from J, with 6 bases between. In DNA, the CDR3 is TGCAGCGGAGCGCACAATGAGCAGTTCTTC. Translation gives CSGAHNEQFF.

A few counts support this clone. The chain uses TRBV30 and TRBJ2-1; D is unresolved. The germline V gene has CDR1 GTSNPN and CDR2 SVGIG (reference sequence). The CDR3 sequence is 12 residues long. The V end was cut by 4 bases, the J end by 6 bases, with 10 bases between. The CDR3 here is CAWNIRVNEQFF. CDR3 DNA sequence: TGTGCCTGGAATATTCGAGTCAATGAGCAGTTCTTC.

V and J are TRBV4-3 and TRBJ1-2, with D unclear. This CDR3 is built from 15 residues. Trimming stripped 0 bases from V and 8 bases from J, with 16 bases between. Germline assignment: CDR1 LGHNA and CDR2 YSLEER. The CDR3 region is CASSQDLQVPGGYTF. CDR3 bases: TGCGCCAGCAGCCAAGATCTTCAGGTTCCGGGGGGCTACACCTTC.

This chain connects TRBV30 to TRBJ2-7; 9 bases fit TRBD1. V lost 2 bases and J lost 5; bases outside the gene matches: 7. The CDR3 has 14 residues. Germline CDR1 reads GTSNPN; CDR2 reads SVGIG (reference sequence). CDR3 amino acids: CAWSLNTGGNEQYF. Here the CDR3 DNA reads TGTGCCTGGAGTCTAAACACAGGGGGCAACGAGCAGTACTTC.

The chain joins TRBV5-6 to TRBJ1-2; D perhaps matches TRBD1 (6 bases). V lost 0 bases and J 5 bases, leaving 17 bases between the germline ends. The length of the CDR3 is 16 residues. Germline V gives CDR1 SGHDT, CDR2 YYEEEE. CDR3 residues: CASSLAGPGAAYGYTF. As DNA, the CDR3 is TGTGCCAGCAGCTTGGCAGGGCCGGGGGCCGCATATGGCTACACCTTC.

J is TRBJ1-1 and V is TRBV29-1, with D perhaps TRBD1 (5 bases). CDR3 size: 14 residues. V was cut by 6 bases and J by 0 bases, with 14 bases left in between. Germline-derived CDR1 and CDR2 are SQVTM and ANQGSEA. The CDR3 nucleotides read TGCAGCGTGGAACCACAGGCCTTGAACACTGAAGCTTTCTTT. This gives the protein CSVEPQALNTEAFF.

Comments on this clone: The sample holds other DNA sequences that translate to the same CDR3. V is TRBV30 and J is TRBJ1-5; no clear D. The ends were cut back, 1 base at V and 4 bases at J, with 8 bases in the middle. The V gene's germline CDR1 is GTSNPN and CDR2 SVGIG (reference sequence). The CDR3 has 13 residues. The CDR3 is CAWSGGDNQPQHF. The DNA of the CDR3 is TGTGCCTGGAGTGGTGGGGATAATCAGCCCCAGCATTTT. Variable domain in full (rest from reference TRBV30 and TRBJ1-5): SQTIHQWPATLVQPVGSPLSLECTVEGTSNPNLYWYRQAAGRGLQLLFYSVGIGQISSEVPQNLSASRPQDRQFILSSKKLLLSDSGFYLCAWSGGDNQPQHFGDGTRLSIL.

This sequence joins TRBV14 and TRBJ2-7; TRBD2 might be the D (6 bases). With 4 bases removed from V and 2 bases from J, the gap between germline ends came to 6 bases. The CDR3 consists of 12 residues. Per germline, CDR1 SGHDN and CDR2 FVKESK. The CDR3: CASSPGAYEQYF. DNA of the CDR3: TGTGCCAGCAGCCCGGGGGCCTACGAGCAGTACTTC.

In this sample, this clone turned up a few times. The chain joins TRBV28 to TRBJ1-2; no firm D call. Trimming removed 1 base at V and 7 bases at J, with 13 bases between. This CDR3 has 14 residues. From germline, CDR1 is MDHEN and CDR2 SYDVKM. CDR3 sequence reads: CASSLSVLEGGYTF. CDR3 DNA sequence: TGTGCCAGCAGTTTATCCGTCCTAGAGGGTGGCTACACCTTC.